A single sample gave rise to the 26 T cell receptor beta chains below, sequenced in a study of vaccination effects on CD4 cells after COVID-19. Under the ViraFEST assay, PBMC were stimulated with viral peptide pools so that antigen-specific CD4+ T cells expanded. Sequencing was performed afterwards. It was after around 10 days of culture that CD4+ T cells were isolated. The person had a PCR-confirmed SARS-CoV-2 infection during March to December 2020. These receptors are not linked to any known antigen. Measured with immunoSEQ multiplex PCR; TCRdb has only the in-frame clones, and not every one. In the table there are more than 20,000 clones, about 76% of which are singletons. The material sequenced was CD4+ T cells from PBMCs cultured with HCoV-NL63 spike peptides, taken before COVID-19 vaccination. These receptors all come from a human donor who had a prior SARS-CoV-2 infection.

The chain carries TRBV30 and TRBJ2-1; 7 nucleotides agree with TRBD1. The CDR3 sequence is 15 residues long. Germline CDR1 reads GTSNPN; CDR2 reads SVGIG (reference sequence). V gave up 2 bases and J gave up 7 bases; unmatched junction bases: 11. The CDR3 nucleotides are TGTGCCTGGAGTCGACCGGGGACAGTAAGGAATGAGCAGTTCTTC. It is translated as CAWSRPGTVRNEQFF. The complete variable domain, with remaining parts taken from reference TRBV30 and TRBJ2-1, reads SQTIHQWPATLVQPVGSPLSLECTVEGTSNPNLYWYRQAAGRGLQLLFYSVGIGQISSEVPQNLSASRPQDRQFILSSKKLLLSDSGFYLCAWSRPGTVRNEQFFGPGTRLTVL.

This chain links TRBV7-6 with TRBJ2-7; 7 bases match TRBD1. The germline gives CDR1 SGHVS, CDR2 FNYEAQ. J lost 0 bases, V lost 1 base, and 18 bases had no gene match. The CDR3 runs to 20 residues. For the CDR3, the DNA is TGTGCCAGCAGCTTAGTCCTGACACGGACAGGTAAAATTAGCTCCTACGAGCAGTACTTC. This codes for CASSLVLTRTGKISSYEQYF.

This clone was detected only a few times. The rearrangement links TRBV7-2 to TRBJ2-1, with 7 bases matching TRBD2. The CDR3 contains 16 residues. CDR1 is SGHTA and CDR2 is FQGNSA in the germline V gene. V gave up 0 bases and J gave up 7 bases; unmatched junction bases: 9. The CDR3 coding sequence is TGTGCCAGCAGCTTAGCGGGAGGAGTGGGGGGGAATGAGCAGTTCTTC. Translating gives CASSLAGGVGGNEQFF.

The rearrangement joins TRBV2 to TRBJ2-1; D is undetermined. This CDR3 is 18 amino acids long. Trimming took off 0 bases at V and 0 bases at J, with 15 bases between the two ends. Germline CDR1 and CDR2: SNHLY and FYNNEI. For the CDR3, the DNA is TGTGCCAGCAGTGAAGCGCATGTCTGGGTGGGCTCCTACAATGAGCAGTTCTTC. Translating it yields CASSEAHVWVGSYNEQFF.

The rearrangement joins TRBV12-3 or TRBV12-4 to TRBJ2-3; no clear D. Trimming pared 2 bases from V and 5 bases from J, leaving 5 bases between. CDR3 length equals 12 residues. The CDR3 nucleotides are TGTGCCAGCAGTTTAAGGCAAGATACGCAGTATTTT. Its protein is CASSLRQDTQYF.

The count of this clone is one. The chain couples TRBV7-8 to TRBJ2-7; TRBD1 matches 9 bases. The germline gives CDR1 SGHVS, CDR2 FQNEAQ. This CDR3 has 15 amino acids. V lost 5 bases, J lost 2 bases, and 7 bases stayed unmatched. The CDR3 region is CASSVGTGKPYEQYF. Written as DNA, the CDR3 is TGTGCCAGCAGCGTTGGGACAGGGAAGCCCTACGAGCAGTACTTC.

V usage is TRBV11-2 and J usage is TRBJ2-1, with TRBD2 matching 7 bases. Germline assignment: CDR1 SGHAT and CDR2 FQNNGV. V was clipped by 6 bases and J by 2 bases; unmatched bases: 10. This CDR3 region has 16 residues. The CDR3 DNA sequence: TGTGCCAGCAGATACGTAGCGGGCACAACCTACAATGAGCAGTTCTTC. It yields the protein CASRYVAGTTYNEQFF.

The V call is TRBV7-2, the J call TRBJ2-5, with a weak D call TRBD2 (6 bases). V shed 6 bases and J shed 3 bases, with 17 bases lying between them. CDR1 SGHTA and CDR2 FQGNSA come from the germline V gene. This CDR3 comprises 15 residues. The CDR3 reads CASRGEAGRKETQYF. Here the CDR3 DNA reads TGTGCCAGCAGGGGGGAGGCGGGACGAAAAGAGACCCAGTACTTC.

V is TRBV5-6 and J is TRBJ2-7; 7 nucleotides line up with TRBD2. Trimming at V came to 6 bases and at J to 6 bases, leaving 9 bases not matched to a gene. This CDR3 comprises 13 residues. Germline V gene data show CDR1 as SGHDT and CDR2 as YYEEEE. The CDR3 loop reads CASILGGYGEQYF. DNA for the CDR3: TGTGCCAGCATCCTCGGGGGGTACGGCGAGCAGTACTTC.

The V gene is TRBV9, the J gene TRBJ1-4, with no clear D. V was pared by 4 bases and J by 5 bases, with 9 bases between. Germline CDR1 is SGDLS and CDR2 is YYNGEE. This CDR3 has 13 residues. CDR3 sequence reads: CASSPRPNEKLFF. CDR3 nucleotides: TGTGCCAGCAGCCCCCGACCGAATGAAAAACTGTTTTTT.

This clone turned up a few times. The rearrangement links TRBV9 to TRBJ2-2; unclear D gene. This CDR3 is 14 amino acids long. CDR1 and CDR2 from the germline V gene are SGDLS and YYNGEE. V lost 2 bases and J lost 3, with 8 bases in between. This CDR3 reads CASSVRLDTGELFF. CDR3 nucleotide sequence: TGTGCCAGCAGCGTGCGGTTAGACACCGGGGAGCTGTTTTTT.

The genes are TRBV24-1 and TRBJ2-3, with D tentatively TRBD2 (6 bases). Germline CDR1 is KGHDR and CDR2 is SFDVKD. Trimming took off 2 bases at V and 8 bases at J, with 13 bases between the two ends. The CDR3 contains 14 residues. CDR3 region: CATSDWRGAGTQYF. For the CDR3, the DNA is TGTGCCACCAGTGATTGGAGGGGAGCGGGTACGCAGTATTTT.

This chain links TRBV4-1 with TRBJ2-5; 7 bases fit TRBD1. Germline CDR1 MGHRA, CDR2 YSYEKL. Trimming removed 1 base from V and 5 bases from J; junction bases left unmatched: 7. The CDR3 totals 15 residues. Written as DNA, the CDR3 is TGCGCCAGCAGCCAAGTCGCAGGGGGTTTGGAGACCCAGTACTTC. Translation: CASSQVAGGLETQYF.

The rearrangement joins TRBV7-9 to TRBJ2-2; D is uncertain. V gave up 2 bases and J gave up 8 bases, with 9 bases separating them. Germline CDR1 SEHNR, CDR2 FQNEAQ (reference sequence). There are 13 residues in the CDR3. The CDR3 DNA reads TGTGCCAGCAGCTTAATCGCTTCGGGGGAGCTGTTTTTT. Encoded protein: CASSLIASGELFF.

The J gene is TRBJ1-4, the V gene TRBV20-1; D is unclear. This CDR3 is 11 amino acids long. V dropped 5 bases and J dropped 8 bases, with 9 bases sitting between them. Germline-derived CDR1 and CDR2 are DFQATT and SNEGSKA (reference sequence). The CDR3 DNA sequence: TGCAGTGCTTGGAATCAAGAAAAACTGTTTTTT. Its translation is CSAWNQEKLFF.

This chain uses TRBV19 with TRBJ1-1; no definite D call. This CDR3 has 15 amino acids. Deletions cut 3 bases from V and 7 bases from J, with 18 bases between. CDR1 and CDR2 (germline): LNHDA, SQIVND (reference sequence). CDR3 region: CASSILLRQPFEAFF. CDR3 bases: TGTGCCAGTAGTATTCTCCTGCGGCAGCCTTTTGAAGCTTTCTTT.

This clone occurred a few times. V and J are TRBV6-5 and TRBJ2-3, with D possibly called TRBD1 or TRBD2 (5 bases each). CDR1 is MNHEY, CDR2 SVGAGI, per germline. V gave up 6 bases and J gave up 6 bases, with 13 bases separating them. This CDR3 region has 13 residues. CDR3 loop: CASRGPAMDTQYF. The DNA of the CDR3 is TGTGCCAGCAGGGGACCCGCCATGGATACGCAGTATTTT.

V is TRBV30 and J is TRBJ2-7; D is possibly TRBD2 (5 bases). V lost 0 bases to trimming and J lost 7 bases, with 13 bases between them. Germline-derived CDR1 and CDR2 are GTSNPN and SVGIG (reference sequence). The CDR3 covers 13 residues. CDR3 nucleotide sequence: TGTGCCTGGAGTGTAGCCTCCTCGGGGGAGCAGTACTTC. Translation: CAWSVASSGEQYF.

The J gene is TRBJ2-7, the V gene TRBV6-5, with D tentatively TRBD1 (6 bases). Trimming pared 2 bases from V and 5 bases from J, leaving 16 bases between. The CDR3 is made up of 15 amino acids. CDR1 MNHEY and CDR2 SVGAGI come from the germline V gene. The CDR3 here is CASSYGGTTFHEQYF. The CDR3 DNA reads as TGTGCCAGCAGTTACGGTGGGACAACGTTCCACGAGCAGTACTTC.

This chain's CDR3 is CASSSSLKGFEQFF. CDR3 nucleotide sequence: TGTGCCAGCAGCTCTAGCTTAAAGGGGTTTGAGCAGTTCTTC. The chain combines TRBV11-1 with TRBJ2-1; tentatively, D is TRBD1 or TRBD2 (5 bases each). Trimming left V 4 bases short and J 9 bases short, with 16 bases between. The CDR3 consists of 14 residues. Germline V gives CDR1 SGHAT, CDR2 FQDESV (reference sequence). Full variable domain (missing parts from reference TRBV11-1 and TRBJ2-1): EAEVAQSPRYKITEKSQAVAFWCDPISGHATLYWYRQILGQGPELLVQFQDESVVDDSQLPKDRFSAERLKGVDSTLKIQPAELGDSAMYLCASSSSLKGFEQFFGPGTRLTVL.

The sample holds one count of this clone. The CDR3 sequence is CASTPPGTDTQYF. The DNA of the CDR3 is TGCGCCAGCACCCCCCCGGGGACAGATACGCAGTATTTT. This chain connects TRBV5-1 to TRBJ2-3; D possibly corresponds to TRBD2 (5 bases). Germline V gene lookup returns CDR1 SGHRS and CDR2 YFSETQ. Trimming left V 6 bases short and J 3 bases short, with 11 bases between. The CDR3 loop spans 13 amino acids.

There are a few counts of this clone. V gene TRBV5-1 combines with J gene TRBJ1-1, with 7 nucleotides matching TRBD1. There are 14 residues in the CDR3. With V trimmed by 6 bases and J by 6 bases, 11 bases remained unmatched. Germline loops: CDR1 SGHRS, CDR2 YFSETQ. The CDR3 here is CASKSTGNRAEAFF. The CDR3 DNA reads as TGCGCCAGCAAATCGACAGGGAATCGCGCTGAAGCTTTCTTT. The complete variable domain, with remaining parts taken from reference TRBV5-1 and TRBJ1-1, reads KAGVTQTPRYLIKTRGQQVTLSCSPISGHRSVSWYQQTPGQGLQFLFEYFSETQRNKGNFPGRFSGRQFSNSRSEMNVSTLELGDSALYLCASKSTGNRAEAFFGQGTRLTVV.

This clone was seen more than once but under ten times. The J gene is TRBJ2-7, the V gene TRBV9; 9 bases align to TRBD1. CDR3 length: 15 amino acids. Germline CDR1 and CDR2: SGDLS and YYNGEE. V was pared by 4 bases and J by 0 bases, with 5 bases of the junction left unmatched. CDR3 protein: CASSKGQGPSYEQYF. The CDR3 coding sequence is TGTGCCAGCAGCAAGGGACAGGGTCCCTCCTACGAGCAGTACTTC.

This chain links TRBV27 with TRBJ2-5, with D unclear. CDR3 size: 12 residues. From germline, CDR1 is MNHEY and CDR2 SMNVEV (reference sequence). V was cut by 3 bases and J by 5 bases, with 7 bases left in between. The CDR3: CASSLSGETQYF. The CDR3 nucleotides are TGTGCCAGCAGTTTGAGTGGGGAGACCCAGTACTTC.

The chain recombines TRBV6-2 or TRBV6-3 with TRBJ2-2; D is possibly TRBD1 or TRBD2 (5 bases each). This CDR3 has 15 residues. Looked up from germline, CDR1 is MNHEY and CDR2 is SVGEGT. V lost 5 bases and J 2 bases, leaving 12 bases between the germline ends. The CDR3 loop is CASSRDGTNTGELFF. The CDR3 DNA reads TGTGCCAGCAGTCGGGACGGTACTAACACCGGGGAGCTGTTTTTT.

Here the CDR3 DNA reads TGTGCCAGCAGCCCGAGCTTGTGGACAGGGGTGGAAGAGCAGTACTTC. This translates into CASSPSLWTGVEEQYF. The J gene is TRBJ2-7, the V gene TRBV11-3, with 9 bases aligning to TRBD1. The ends lost 5 bases at V and 7 bases at J; junction bases unmatched: 15. There are 16 residues in the CDR3. In germline, CDR1 is SGHNT, CDR2 YENEEA.